The clone carrying this T cell receptor (beta chain) occurred a few times. Its cognate antigen is unknown. This sample was included in a study of human T cells and chemical hapten exposure. The study, taken as a whole, reports: Compared with pre-sensitization or healthy control sets, expanded TCRs clustered more.

One entry per CDR3 protein, called by TCRdb with MiXCR from the RACE reads. Of tens of thousands of distinct CDR3 sequences in the sample, about a tenth are singletons; the top ten hold 2% to 3%. Per germline, CDR1 KGHDR and CDR2 SFDVKD. CDR3 length: 11 amino acids. V was trimmed by 9 bases and J by 5 bases, leaving 10 bases between them. Time point specified: patch test 2, 6 weeks after DPC sensitization. Treatment specified: therapeutic diphenylcyclopropenone sensitization with weekly scalp DPC. V is TRBV24-1 and J is TRBJ2-7; unclear D gene. Source: whole blood, taken in connection with sensitization to the hapten diphenylcyclopropenone (DPC). The TCR sequence derives from a woman aged 25 to 39 with alopecia areata. Some clones in this sample may be carry-over from other donors' samples. In DNA form, the CDR3 reads TGTGCCACCGGTTACCTAGACGAGCAGTACTTC. This codes for CATGYLDEQYF.